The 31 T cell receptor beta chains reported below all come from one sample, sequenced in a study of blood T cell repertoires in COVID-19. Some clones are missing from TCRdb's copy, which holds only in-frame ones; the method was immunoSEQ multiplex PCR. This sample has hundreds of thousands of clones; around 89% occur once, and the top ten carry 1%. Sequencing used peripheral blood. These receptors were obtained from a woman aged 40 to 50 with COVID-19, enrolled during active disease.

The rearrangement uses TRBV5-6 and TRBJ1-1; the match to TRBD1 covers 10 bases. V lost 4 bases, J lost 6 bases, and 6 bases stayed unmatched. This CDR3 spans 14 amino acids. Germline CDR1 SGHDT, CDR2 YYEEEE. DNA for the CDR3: TGTGCCAGCAGCCCGGACAGGGGGGTGGCTGAAGCTTTCTTT. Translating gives CASSPDRGVAEAFF. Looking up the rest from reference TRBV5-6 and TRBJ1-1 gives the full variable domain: DAGVTQSPTHLIKTRGQQVTLRCSPKSGHDTVSWYQQALGQGPQFIFQYYEEEERQRGNFPDRFSGHQFPNYSSELNVNALLLGDSALYLCASSPDRGVAEAFFGQGTRLTVV.

Written as DNA, the CDR3 is TGTGCCAGCAGGAAAAACGTGGGAGGGACAGGGGGCGGCTACACCTTC. It translates to CASRKNVGGTGGGYTF. V usage is TRBV28 and J usage is TRBJ1-2, with TRBD1 identical over 12 bases. The germline V gene encodes CDR1 MDHEN and CDR2 SYDVKM. The CDR3 totals 16 residues. Losses at the gene ends were 6 bases for V and 8 bases for J; bases not matched to a gene: 13.

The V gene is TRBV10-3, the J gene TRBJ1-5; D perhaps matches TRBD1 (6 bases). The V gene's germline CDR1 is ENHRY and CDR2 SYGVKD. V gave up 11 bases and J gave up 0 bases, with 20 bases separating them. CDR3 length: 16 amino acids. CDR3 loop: CAVGGGGPPSNQPQHF. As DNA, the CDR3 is TGTGCCGTCGGGGGCGGGGGCCCGCCTAGCAATCAGCCCCAGCATTTT.

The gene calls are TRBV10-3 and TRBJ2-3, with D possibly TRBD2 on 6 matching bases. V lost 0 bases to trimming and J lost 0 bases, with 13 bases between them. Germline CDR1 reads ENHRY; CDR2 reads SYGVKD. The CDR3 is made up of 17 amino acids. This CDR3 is CAISESAGPTSTDTQYF. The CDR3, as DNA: TGTGCCATCAGTGAGTCCGCGGGACCCACTAGCACAGATACGCAGTATTTT.

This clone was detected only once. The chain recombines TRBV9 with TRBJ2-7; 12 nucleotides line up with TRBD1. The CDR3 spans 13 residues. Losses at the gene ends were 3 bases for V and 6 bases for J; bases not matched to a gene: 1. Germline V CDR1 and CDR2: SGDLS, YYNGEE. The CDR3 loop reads CASSGDRGLEQYF. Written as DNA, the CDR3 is TGTGCCAGCAGCGGGGACAGGGGGCTCGAGCAGTACTTC.

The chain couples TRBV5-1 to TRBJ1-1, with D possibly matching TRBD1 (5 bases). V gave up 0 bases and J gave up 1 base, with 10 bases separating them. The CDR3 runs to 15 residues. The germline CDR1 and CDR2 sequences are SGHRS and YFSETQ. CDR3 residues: CASSLVGATNTEAFF. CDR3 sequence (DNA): TGCGCCAGCAGCTTGGTAGGGGCGACGAACACTGAAGCTTTCTTT.

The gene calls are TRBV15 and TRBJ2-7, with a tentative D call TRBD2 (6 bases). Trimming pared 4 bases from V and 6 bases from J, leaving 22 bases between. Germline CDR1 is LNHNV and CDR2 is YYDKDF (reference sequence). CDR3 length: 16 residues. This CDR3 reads CATSKPRDSQAIEQYF. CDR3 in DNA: TGTGCCACCAGCAAACCCCGGGACTCCCAAGCTATCGAGCAGTACTTC.

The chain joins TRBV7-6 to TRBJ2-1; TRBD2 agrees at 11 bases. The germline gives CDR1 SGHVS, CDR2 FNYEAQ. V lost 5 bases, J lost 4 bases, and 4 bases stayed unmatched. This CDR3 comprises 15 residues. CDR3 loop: CASSLTSGTYNEQFF. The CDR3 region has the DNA TGTGCCAGCAGCCTGACTAGCGGGACGTACAATGAGCAGTTCTTC. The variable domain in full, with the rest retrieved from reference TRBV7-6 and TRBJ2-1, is GAGVSQSPRYKVTKRGQDVALRCDPISGHVSLYWYRQALGQGPEFLTYFNYEAQQDKSGLPNDRFSAERPEGSISTLTIQRTEQRDSAMYRCASSLTSGTYNEQFFGPGTRLTVL.

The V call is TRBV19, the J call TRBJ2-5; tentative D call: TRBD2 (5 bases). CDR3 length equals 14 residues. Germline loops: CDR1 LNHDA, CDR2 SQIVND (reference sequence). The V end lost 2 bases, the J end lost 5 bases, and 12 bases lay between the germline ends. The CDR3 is CASSINGVGETQYF. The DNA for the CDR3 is TGTGCCAGTAGTATAAACGGGGTGGGGGAGACCCAGTACTTC. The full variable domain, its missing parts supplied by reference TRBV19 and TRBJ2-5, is DGGITQSPKYLFRKEGQNVTLSCEQNLNHDAMYWYRQDPGQGLRLIYYSQIVNDFQKGDIAEGYSVSREKKESFPLTVTSAQKNPTAFYLCASSINGVGETQYFGPGTRLLVL.

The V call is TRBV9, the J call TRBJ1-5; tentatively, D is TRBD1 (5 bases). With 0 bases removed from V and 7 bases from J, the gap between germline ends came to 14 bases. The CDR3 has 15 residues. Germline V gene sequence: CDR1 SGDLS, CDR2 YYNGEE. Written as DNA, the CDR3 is TGTGCCAGCAGCGTAGGGGGGGAACCAGGGCAGCCCCAGCATTTT. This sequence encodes CASSVGGEPGQPQHF.

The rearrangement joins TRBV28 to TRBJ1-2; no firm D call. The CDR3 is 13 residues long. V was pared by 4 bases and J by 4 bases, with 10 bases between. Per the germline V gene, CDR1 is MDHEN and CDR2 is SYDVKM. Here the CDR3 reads CASSSTVPYGYTF. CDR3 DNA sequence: TGTGCCAGCAGTTCTACAGTCCCCTATGGCTACACCTTC.

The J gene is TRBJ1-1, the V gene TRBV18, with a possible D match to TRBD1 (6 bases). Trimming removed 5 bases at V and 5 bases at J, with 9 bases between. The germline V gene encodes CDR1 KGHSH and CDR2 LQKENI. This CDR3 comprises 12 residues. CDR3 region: CASSAQGTEAFF. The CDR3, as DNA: TGTGCCAGCTCAGCCCAGGGGACTGAAGCTTTCTTT.

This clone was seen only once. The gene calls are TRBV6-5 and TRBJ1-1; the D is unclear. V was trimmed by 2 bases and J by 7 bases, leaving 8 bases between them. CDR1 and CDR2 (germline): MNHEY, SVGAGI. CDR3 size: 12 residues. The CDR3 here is CASSYESGEAFF. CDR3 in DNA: TGTGCCAGCAGTTACGAAAGCGGTGAAGCTTTCTTT.

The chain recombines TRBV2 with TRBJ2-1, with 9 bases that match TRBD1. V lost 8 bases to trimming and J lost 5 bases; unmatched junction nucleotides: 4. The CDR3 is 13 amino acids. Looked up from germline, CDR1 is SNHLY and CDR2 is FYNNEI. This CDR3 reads CASQRTGDNEQFF. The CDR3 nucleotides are TGTGCCAGCCAGCGGACAGGGGACAATGAGCAGTTCTTC.

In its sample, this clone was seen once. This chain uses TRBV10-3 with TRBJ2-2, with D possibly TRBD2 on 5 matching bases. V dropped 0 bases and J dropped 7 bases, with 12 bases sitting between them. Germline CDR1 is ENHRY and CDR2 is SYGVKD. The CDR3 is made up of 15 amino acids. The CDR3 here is CAISESIGGGGELFF. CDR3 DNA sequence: TGTGCCATCAGTGAGTCGATAGGTGGAGGCGGGGAGCTGTTTTTT.

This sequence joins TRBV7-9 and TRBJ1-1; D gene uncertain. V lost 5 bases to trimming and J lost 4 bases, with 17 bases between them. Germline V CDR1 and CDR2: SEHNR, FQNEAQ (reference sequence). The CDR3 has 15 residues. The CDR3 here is CASSRATRLVTEAFF. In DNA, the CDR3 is TGTGCCAGCAGCAGAGCCACCCGCCTGGTCACTGAAGCTTTCTTT.

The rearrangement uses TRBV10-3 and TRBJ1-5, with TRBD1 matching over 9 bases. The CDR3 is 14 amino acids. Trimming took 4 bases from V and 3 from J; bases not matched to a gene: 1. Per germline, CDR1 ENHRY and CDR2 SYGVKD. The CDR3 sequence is CAISGTGDNQPQHF. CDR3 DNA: TGTGCCATCAGTGGGACAGGGGACAATCAGCCCCAGCATTTT.

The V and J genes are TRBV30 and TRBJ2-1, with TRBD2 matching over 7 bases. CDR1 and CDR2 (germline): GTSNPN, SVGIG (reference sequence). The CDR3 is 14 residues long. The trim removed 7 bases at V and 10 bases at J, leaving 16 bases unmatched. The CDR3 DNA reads TGTGCCTTTCAGAGGGCTAGCGGCCTCGGGGAGCAGTTCTTC. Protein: CAFQRASGLGEQFF.

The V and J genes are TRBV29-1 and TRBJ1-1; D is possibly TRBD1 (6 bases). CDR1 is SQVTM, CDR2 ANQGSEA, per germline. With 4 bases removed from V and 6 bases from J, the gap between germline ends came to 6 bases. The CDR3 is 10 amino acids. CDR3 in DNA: TGCAGCGTTGGGGGGCCTGAAGCTTTCTTT. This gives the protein CSVGGPEAFF.

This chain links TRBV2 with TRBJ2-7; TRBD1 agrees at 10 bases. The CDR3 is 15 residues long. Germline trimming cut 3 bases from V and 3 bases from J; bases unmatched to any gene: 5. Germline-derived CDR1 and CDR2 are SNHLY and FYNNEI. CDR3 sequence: CASSDPGQGYYEQYF. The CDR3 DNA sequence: TGTGCCAGCAGTGACCCGGGACAGGGGTACTACGAGCAGTACTTC.

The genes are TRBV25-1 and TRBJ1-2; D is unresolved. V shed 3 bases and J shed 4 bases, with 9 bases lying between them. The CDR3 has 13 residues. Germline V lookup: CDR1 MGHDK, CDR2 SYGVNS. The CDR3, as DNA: TGTGCCAGCAGTGAGGCAGGTCTCTATGGCTACACCTTC. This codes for CASSEAGLYGYTF.

CDR3 bases: TGTGCCACCAATACCCCCCAGGGAACCCACGGCGTGCTGTTTTTT. Its protein is CATNTPQGTHGVLFF. The chain is built from TRBV28 and TRBJ2-2; TRBD1 is a possible D gene (5 bases). The CDR3 totals 15 residues. The V gene's germline CDR1 is MDHEN and CDR2 SYDVKM. V was trimmed by 10 bases and J by 13 bases, leaving 28 bases between them.

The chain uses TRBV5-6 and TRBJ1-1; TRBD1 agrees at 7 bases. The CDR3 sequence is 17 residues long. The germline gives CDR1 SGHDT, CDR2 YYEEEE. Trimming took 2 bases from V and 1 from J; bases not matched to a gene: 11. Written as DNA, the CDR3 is TGTGCCAGCAGCTTATATAAGGGGGCGAGGTGGAACACTGAAGCTTTCTTT. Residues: CASSLYKGARWNTEAFF.

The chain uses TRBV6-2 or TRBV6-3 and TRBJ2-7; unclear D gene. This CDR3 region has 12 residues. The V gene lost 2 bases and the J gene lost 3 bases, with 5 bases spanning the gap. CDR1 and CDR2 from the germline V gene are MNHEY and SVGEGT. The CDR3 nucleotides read TGTGCCAGCAGTTACATCTTCTACGAGCAGTACTTC. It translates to CASSYIFYEQYF.

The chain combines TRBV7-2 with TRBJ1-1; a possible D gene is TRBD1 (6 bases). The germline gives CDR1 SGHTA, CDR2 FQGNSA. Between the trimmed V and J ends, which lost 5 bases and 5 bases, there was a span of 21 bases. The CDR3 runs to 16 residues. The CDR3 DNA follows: TGTGCCAGCAGCCCCGTTGTAGGGGGGGGGAGGACTGAAGCTTTCTTT. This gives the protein CASSPVVGGGRTEAFF. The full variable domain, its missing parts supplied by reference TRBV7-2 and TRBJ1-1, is GAGVSQSPSNKVTEKGKDVELRCDPISGHTALYWYRQSLGQGLEFLIYFQGNSAPDKSGLPSDRFSAERTGGSVSTLTIQRTQQEDSAVYLCASSPVVGGGRTEAFFGQGTRLTVV.

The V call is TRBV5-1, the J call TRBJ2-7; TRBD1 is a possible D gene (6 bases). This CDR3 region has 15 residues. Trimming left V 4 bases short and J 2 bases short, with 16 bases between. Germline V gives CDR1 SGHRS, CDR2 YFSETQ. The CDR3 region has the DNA TGCGCCAGCAGCCACTCAGCCGACAGGACCTACGAGCAGTACTTC. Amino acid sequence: CASSHSADRTYEQYF.

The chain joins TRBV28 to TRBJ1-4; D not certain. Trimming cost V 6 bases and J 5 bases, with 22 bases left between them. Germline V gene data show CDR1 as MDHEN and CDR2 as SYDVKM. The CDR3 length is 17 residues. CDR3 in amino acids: CASSLLGGSSPNEKLFF. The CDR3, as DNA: TGTGCCAGCAGCCTACTGGGAGGGTCCTCTCCAAATGAAAAACTGTTTTTT. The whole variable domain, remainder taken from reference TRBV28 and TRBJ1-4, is DVKVTQSSRYLVKRTGEKVFLECVQDMDHENMFWYRQDPGLGLRLIYFSYDVKMKEKGDIPEGYSVSREKKERFSLILESASTNQTSMYLCASSLLGGSSPNEKLFFGSGTQLSVL.

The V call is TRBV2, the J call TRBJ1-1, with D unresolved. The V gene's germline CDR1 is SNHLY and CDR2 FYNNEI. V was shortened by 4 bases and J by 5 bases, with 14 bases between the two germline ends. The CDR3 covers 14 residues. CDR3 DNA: TGTGCCAGCAGTGCCCCGGAAGGAGAGACTGAAGCTTTCTTT. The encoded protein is CASSAPEGETEAFF.

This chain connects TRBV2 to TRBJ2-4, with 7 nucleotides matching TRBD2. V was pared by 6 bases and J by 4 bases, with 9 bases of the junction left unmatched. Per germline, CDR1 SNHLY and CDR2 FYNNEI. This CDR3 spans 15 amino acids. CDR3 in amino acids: CASRRDYLSKNIQYF. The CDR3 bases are TGTGCCAGCAGAAGGGACTACCTCTCAAAAAACATTCAGTACTTC.

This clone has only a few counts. CDR3 protein: CASSPPGQGVNRYGYTF. In nucleotides, the CDR3 is TGTGCCAGCAGTCCCCCGGGACAGGGAGTTAATCGCTATGGCTACACCTTC. This chain links TRBV28 with TRBJ1-2, with TRBD1 matching over 9 bases. Germline CDR1 is MDHEN and CDR2 is SYDVKM. The V segment lost 5 bases and the J segment 4 bases; nucleotides outside the gene matches: 14. CDR3 length: 17 amino acids.

The CDR3, as DNA: TGTGCCTGGAGTTTTACAGCGAACACTGAAGCTTTCTTT. Protein product: CAWSFTANTEAFF. The genes are TRBV30 and TRBJ1-1; D remains ambiguous. The CDR3 contains 13 residues. Germline assignment: CDR1 GTSNPN and CDR2 SVGIG (reference sequence). Trimming left V 2 bases short and J 1 base short, with 8 bases between.